What follows is one T cell receptor (beta chain) and its context. As yet, its antigen is unknown. The source of the sample is a study of cytomegalovirus exposure and HLA in healthy donors. Study-level findings and limits: Analyses of presence/absence relied on an assumption of roughly uniform sequencing depth across donors.

This CDR3 region has 13 residues. Germline CDR1 PRHDT, CDR2 FYEKMQ (reference sequence). Trimming cost V 6 bases and J 1 base, with 9 bases left between them. 13 Jbeta primers and 60 Vbeta primers were used for the PCR. Some clones are missing from TCRdb's copy, which holds only in-frame ones; the method was immunoSEQ multiplex PCR. The record lists 120,000 to 150,000 clones, of which the ten most abundant hold about 2.5%. The J gene is TRBJ1-1, the V gene TRBV13; D is perhaps TRBD1 (5 bases). The receptor's source is a man aged 35 to 55 in good health and CMV-seronegative. Sequenced: PBMCs. CDR3 residues: CASRVGGNTEAFF. DNA for the CDR3: TGTGCCAGCAGAGTGGGGGGGAACACTGAAGCTTTCTTT.